These T cell receptor beta chains were read from a single sample in a study of T cells in Graves' hyperthyroidism and ophthalmopathy. Via MiXCR, TCRdb re-called the multiplex PCR reads, giving one row per CDR3 protein. The data hold about 400,000 distinct CDR3 sequences, with more than 13% observed a single time. The specimen was blood. All receptors derive from a woman in her twenties or thirties with Graves' hyperthyroidism. Both conserved end residues are part of each CDR3. D genes are given only for firm matches. Size is stated for part of the rows, as once, few or many counts, or as a class when the clone is expanded.

size	J	D	V	DNA	CDR3
many	TRBJ1-1	.	TRBV3-1	TGTGCCAGCACCTCTACCGAGGGCACTGAAGCTTTCTTT	CASTSTEGTEAFF
.	TRBJ2-6	.	TRBV30	TGTGCCTGGCTAACCCGGCGGCTCTCTGGGGCCAACGTCCTGACTTTC	CAWLTRRLSGANVLTF
few	TRBJ2-3	TRBD2	TRBV19	TGTGCCAGTACCTTAGACCAGACCGGGACTAGCGGGAGACCAGATACGCAGTATTTT	CASTLDQTGTSGRPDTQYF
.	TRBJ2-5	TRBD1	TRBV11-2	TGTGCCAGCAGCCACCGAAGACAGGGTCAGTACTTC	CASSHRRQGQYF
many	TRBJ2-7	TRBD1	TRBV27	TGTGCCAGCAGCGCAGGGGGCTTGGGATACGAGCAGTACTTC	CASSAGGLGYEQYF
many	TRBJ1-6	.	TRBV28	TGTGCCAGCAGTTTTGACAGAGGATATTCACCCCTCCACTTT	CASSFDRGYSPLHF
many	TRBJ1-4	.	TRBV12-3/TRBV12-4	TGTGCCAGCAGCTATTCAGGGGATCTGGAACTGTTTTTT	CASSYSGDLELFF
.	TRBJ2-1	TRBD2	TRBV4-1	TGCGCCAGCAGCCAAGGACTAGCGGGGGGGCACTACAATGAGCAGTTCTTC	CASSQGLAGGHYNEQFF
.	TRBJ2-1	.	TRBV13	TGTGCCAGCAGCCCCGATTCTGTTGGGGAGCAGTTCTTC	CASSPDSVGEQFF
.	TRBJ1-1	TRBD1	TRBV29-1	TGCAGCGTTGAAGAGAACAGGGGACAACAAGCTTTCTTT	CSVEENRGQQAFF
few	TRBJ2-7	TRBD1	TRBV20-1	TGCAGTGCTAGCCTGACAGGGGGGGTATACGAGCAGTACTTC	CSASLTGGVYEQYF
few	TRBJ1-5	.	TRBV5-6	TGTGCCAGCAGCCTCATGGTGGCGGGACAGCCCCAGCATTTT	CASSLMVAGQPQHF
.	TRBJ2-1	.	TRBV20-1	TGCAGTGCTAGAGTCCTTCGAAGCTCCTACAATGAGCAGTTCTTC	CSARVLRSSYNEQFF
few	TRBJ2-5	TRBD2	TRBV4-1	TGCGCCAGCAGCCAGAGGACTAGCGGCTACCAAGAGACCCAGTACTTC	CASSQRTSGYQETQYF
many	TRBJ2-2	.	TRBV30	TGTGCCTGGAGTGTACTTAGTACGGCCGGGGAGCTGTTTTTT	CAWSVLSTAGELFF
many	TRBJ2-7	TRBD1	TRBV12-3/TRBV12-4	TGTGCCAGCAGCCCATCGGACAGGTCCTACGAGCAGTACTTC	CASSPSDRSYEQYF
many	TRBJ2-1	.	TRBV11-2	TGTGCCAGCAGCTTAGAGTTAGCGACCAATGAGCAGTTCTTC	CASSLELATNEQFF
few	TRBJ2-3	TRBD2	TRBV10-1	TGCGCCAGCAGGACTAGCGGGAGGGCCCCGGCGACAGATACGCAGTATTTT	CASRTSGRAPATDTQYF
many	TRBJ2-7	TRBD1	TRBV20-1	TGCAGTGCCCCCTGGACAGGGGGTTCCTACGAGCAGTACTTC	CSAPWTGGSYEQYF
many	TRBJ2-7	.	TRBV27	TGTGCCAGCAGTCCCCTTAAGGCGAGAGAGCAGTACTTC	CASSPLKAREQYF
few	TRBJ2-5	TRBD1	TRBV5-1	TGCGCCAGCAGCCCCTTAATCGGGACAGGGGGAGAGACCCAGTACTTC	CASSPLIGTGGETQYF
.	TRBJ2-7	.	TRBV9	TGTGCCAGCAGCCCCCAAGGGGGGGGCCACTACGAGCAGTACTTC	CASSPQGGGHYEQYF
few	TRBJ2-7	TRBD2	TRBV6-1	TGTGCCGGCGGGGCGGGGGTTCCCTACGAGCAGTACTTC	CAGGAGVPYEQYF
few	TRBJ1-1	.	TRBV29-1	TGCAGCGTTGATTCCAGGGAAACTTTCTTT	CSVDSRETFF
few	TRBJ2-5	.	TRBV10-3	TGTGCCATCAGTGAGTCGAGGGACCGTCCATCGACCCAGTACTTC	CAISESRDRPSTQYF
.	TRBJ2-5	.	TRBV14	TGTGCCAGCACCCCGGTAGGGGGGGAGACCCAGTACTTC	CASTPVGGETQYF
many	TRBJ2-5	.	TRBV12-3/TRBV12-4	TGTGCCAGCAGTTTTGGGGGTCGGGAGACCCAGTACTTC	CASSFGGRETQYF
.	TRBJ1-2	.	TRBV20-1	TGCATCGGACATCGGGGGGGCGGCTACACCTTC	CIGHRGGGYTF
.	TRBJ2-7	.	TRBV7-9	TGTGCCAGCAGCCCCCAGTGGGGGAGCTCCTACGAGCAGTACTTC	CASSPQWGSSYEQYF
many	TRBJ1-1	.	TRBV27	TGTGCCAGCAGTTGGGGCCAGAACACTGAAGCTTTCTTT	CASSWGQNTEAFF
few	TRBJ2-1	TRBD1	TRBV18	TGTGCCAGCTCACCACCGAGCCGGGACAGGGGGCTTAATGAGCAGTTCTTC	CASSPPSRDRGLNEQFF